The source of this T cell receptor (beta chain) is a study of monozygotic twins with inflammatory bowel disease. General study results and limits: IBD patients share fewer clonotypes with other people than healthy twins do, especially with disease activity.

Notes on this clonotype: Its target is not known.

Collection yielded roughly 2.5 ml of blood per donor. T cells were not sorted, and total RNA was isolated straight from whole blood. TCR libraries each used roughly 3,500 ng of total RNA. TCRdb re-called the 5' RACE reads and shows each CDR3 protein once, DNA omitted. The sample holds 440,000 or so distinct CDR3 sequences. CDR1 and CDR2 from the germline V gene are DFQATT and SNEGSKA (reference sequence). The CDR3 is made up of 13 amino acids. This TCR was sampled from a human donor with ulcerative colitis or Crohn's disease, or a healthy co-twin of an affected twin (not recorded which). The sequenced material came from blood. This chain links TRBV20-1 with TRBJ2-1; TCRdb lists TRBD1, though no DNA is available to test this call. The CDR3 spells CSGRGDRGNEQFF.